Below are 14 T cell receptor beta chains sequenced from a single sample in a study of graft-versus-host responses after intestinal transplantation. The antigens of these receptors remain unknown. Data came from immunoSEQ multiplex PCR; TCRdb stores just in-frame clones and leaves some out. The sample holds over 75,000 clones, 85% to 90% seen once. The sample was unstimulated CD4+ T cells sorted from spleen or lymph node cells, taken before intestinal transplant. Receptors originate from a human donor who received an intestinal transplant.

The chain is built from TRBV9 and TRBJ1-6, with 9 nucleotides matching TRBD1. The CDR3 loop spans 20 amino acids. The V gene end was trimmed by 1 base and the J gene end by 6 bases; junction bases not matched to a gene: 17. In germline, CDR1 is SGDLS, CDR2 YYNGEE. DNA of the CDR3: TGTGCCAGCAGCGTAACAGCCGGGACAGGGACCTCCTGGGCTAATTCACCCCTCCACTTT. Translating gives CASSVTAGTGTSWANSPLHF.

The DNA for the CDR3 is TGCAGCGTACTAGCGGTCGTCGGTACGCAGTATTTT. The encoded protein is CSVLAVVGTQYF. The V gene is TRBV29-1, the J gene TRBJ2-3; 8 bases are shared with TRBD2. The V segment lost 6 bases and the J segment 8 bases; nucleotides outside the gene matches: 7. Looked up from germline, CDR1 is SQVTM and CDR2 is ANQGSEA. This CDR3 contains 12 residues.

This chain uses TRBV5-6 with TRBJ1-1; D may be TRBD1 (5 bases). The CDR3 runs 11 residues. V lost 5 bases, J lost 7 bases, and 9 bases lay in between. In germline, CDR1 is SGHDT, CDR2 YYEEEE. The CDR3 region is CASRRDGEAFF. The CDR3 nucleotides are TGTGCCAGCAGGCGGGACGGTGAAGCTTTCTTT.

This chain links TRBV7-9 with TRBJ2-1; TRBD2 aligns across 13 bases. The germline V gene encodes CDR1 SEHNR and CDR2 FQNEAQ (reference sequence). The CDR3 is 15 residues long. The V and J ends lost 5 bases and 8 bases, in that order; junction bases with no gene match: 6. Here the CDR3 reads CASSPRTSGRDEQFF. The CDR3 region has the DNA TGTGCCAGCAGCCCCAGGACTAGCGGGAGAGATGAGCAGTTCTTC.

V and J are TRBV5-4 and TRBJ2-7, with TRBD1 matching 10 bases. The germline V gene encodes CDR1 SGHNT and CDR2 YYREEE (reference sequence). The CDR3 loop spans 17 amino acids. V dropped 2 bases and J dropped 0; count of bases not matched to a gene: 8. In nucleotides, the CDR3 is TGTGCCAGCAGCTTTGGGACAGGGGTTACTAGCTCCTACGAGCAGTACTTC. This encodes CASSFGTGVTSSYEQYF.

As DNA, the CDR3 is TGCGCCAGCAGCCAAGGCGTAGCGTCCTCCTACGAGCAGTACTTC. Translated, it gives CASSQGVASSYEQYF. The chain employs TRBV4-1 and TRBJ2-7; perhaps TRBD2 as D (5 bases). Germline V gene sequence: CDR1 MGHRA, CDR2 YSYEKL. The CDR3 loop spans 15 amino acids. Trimming took off 1 base at V and 0 bases at J, with 10 bases between the two ends.

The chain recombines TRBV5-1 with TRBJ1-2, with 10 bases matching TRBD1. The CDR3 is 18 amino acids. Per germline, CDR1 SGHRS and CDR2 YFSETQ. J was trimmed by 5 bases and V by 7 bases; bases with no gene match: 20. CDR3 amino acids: CASRVTGTGVGEGYGYTF. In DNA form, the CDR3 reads TGCGCCAGCCGCGTAACCGGGACAGGGGTAGGAGAAGGGTATGGCTACACCTTC.

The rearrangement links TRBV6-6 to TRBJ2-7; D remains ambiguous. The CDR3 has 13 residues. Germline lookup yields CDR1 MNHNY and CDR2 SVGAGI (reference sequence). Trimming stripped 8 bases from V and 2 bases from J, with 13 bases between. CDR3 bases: TGTGCCAGCGGTAAGGTGGGCCCCTACGAGCAGTACTTC. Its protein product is CASGKVGPYEQYF.

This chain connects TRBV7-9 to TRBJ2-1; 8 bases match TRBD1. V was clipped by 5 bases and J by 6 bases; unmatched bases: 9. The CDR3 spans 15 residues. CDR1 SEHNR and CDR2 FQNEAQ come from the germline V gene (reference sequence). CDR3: CASSAPGQEFNEQFF. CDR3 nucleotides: TGTGCCAGCAGCGCACCGGGACAGGAGTTCAATGAGCAGTTCTTC.

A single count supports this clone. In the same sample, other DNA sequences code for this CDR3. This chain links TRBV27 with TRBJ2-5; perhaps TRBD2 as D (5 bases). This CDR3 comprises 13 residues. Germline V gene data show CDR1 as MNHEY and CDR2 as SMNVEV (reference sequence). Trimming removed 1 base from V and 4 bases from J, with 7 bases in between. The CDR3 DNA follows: TGTGCCAGCAGTTTATTGGCGGGAGAGACCCAGTACTTC. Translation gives CASSLLAGETQYF.

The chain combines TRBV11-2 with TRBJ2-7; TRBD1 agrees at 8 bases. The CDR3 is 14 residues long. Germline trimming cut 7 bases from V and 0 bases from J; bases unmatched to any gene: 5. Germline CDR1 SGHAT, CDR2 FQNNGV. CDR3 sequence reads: CASTRTGSSYEQYF. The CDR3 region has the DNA TGTGCCAGCACACGGACAGGGAGCTCCTACGAGCAGTACTTC. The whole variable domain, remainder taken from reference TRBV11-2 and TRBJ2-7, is EAGVAQSPRYKIIEKRQSVAFWCNPISGHATLYWYQQILGQGPKLLIQFQNNGVVDDSQLPKDRFSAERLKGVDSTLKIQPAKLEDSAVYLCASTRTGSSYEQYFGPGTRLTVT.

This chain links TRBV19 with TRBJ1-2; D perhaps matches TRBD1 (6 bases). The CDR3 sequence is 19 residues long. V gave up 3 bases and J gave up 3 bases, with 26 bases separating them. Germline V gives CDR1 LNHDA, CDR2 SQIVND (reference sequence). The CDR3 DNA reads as TGTGCCAGTAGTATTAGGCAGGGGACAAGGGACCGGGGGGACTATGGCTACACCTTC. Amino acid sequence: CASSIRQGTRDRGDYGYTF.

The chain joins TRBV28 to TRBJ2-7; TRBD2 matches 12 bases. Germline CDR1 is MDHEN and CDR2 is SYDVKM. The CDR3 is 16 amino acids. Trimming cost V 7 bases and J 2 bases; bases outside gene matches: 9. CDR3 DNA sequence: TGTGCCAGCACCCCCCTCCTAGCGGGGGGGGCCTACGAGCAGTACTTC. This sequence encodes CASTPLLAGGAYEQYF.

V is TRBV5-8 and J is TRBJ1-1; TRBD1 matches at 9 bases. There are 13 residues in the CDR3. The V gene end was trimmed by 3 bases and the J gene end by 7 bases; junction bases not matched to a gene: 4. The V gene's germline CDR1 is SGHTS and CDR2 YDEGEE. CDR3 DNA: TGTGCCAGCAGCTACACAGGGGGCAGTGAAGCTTTCTTT. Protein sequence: CASSYTGGSEAFF.